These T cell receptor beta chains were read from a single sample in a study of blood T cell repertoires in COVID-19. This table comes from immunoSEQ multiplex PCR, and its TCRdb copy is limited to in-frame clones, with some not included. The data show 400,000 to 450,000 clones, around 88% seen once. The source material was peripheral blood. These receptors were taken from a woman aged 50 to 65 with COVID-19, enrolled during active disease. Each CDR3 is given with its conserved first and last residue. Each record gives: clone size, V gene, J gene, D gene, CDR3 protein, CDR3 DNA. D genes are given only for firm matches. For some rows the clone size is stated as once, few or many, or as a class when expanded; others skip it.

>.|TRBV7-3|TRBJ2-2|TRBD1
CASNRGQGYPGELFF
TGTGCCAGCAACCGGGGACAGGGGTATCCCGGGGAGCTGTTTTTT
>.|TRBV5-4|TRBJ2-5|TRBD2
CASSLDGAGGPQTQYF
TGTGCCAGCAGCTTGGATGGAGCGGGGGGGCCACAGACCCAGTACTTC
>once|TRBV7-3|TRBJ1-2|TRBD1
CASSLTSQGQGRNYGYTF
TGTGCCAGCAGCTTAACGTCTCAGGGACAGGGGAGGAACTATGGCTACACCTTC
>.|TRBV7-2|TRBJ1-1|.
CASSWSQSEAFF
TGTGCCAGCAGCTGGTCGCAGTCTGAAGCTTTCTTT
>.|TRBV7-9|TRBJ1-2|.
CASSFFPRGWGYTF
TGTGCCAGCAGCTTCTTTCCAAGAGGATGGGGCTACACCTTC
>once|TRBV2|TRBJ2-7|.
CASSGIGRPSEQYF
TGTGCCAGCAGTGGTATAGGGAGGCCTAGCGAGCAGTACTTC
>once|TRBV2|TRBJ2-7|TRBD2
CASRRTSGALSSYEQYF
TGTGCCAGCAGGAGGACTAGCGGGGCCTTGAGCTCCTACGAGCAGTACTTC
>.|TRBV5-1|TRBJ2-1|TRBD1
CASSFRDRALNEQFF
TGCGCCAGCAGCTTTCGGGACAGGGCTTTGAATGAGCAGTTCTTC
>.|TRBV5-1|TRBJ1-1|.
CASRPDLNTEAFF
TGCGCCAGCCGTCCTGACTTGAACACTGAAGCTTTCTTT
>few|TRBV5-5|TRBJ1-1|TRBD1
CASSLFGDRADQAFF
TGTGCCAGCAGCTTATTCGGGGACAGAGCGGACCAAGCTTTCTTT
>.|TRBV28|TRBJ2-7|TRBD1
CASISLGTGGYEQYF
TGTGCCAGCATTTCCTTGGGGACAGGGGGCTACGAGCAGTACTTC
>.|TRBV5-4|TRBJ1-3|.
CASTNTGSGNTIYF
TGTGCCAGCACCAACACGGGATCTGGAAACACCATATATTTT
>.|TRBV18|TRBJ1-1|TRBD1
CASSLRTGNTEAFF
TGTGCCAGCTCTCTTCGGACAGGGAACACTGAAGCTTTCTTT
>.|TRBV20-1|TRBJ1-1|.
CSARRGAFF
TGCAGTGCCCGCCGAGGAGCTTTCTTT
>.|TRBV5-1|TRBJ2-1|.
CASSFRQVDEQFF
TGCGCCAGCAGCTTCCGACAGGTGGATGAGCAGTTCTTC
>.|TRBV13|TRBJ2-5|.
CASSLELRETQYF
TGTGCCAGCAGCTTAGAGCTGCGGGAGACCCAGTACTTC
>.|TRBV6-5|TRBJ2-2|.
CASTEGLTGELFF
TGTGCCAGCACGGAGGGCCTCACCGGGGAGCTGTTTTTT
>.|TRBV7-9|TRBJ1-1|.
CASSLGTGRTEAFF
TGTGCCAGCAGCTTAGGCACAGGGAGAACTGAAGCTTTCTTT
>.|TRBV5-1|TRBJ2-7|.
CASSLGGPPAEQYF
TGCGCCAGCAGCTTGGGTGGCCCGCCCGCCGAGCAGTACTTC
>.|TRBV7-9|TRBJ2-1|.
CASSLVDFQFF
TGTGCCAGCAGCTTAGTAGATTTTCAGTTCTTC
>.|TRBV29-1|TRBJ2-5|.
CSVAPGDRETQYF
TGCAGCGTTGCCCCAGGGGATCGGGAGACCCAGTACTTC
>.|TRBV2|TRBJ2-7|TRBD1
CASRRDRGLYEQYF
TGTGCCAGCAGGCGGGACAGGGGTCTATACGAGCAGTACTTC
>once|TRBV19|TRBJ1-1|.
CASSYSRDTEAFF
TGTGCCAGTAGCTACAGCAGGGACACTGAAGCTTTCTTT
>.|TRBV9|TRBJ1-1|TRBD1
CASSAGTGFAAFF
TGTGCCAGCAGCGCTGGGACAGGGTTTGCAGCTTTCTTT
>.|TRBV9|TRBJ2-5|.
CASSAYGTQYF
TGTGCCAGCAGCGCCTATGGGACCCAGTACTTC
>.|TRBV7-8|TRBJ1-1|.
CASSPAGGYLNTEAFF
TGTGCCAGCAGCCCCGCGGGGGGGTATCTGAACACTGAAGCTTTCTTT
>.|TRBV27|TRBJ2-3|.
CASSGLDTDTQYF
TGTGCCAGCAGCGGACTGGACACAGATACGCAGTATTTT
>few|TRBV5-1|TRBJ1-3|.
CASSYEGAGNTIYF
TGCGCCAGCAGCTACGAGGGTGCTGGAAACACCATATATTTT
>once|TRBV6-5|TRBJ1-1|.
CASSPTGGNTEAFF
TGTGCCAGCAGTCCCACCGGGGGGAACACTGAAGCTTTCTTT
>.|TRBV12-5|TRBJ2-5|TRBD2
CASGSPTSGGARETQYF
TGTGCTAGTGGTTCGCCCACTAGCGGGGGGGCGAGAGAGACCCAGTACTTC
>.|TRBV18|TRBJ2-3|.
CASSPLVGKGVADTQYF
TGTGCCAGCTCACCACTTGTTGGGAAGGGGGTCGCAGATACGCAGTATTTT
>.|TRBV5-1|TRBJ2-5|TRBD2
CASSSGTRTYGETQYF
TGCGCCAGCAGCAGCGGGACGAGAACATACGGAGAGACCCAGTACTTC
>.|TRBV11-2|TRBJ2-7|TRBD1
CASSSSGTGGIFEQYF
TGTGCCAGCAGCTCCTCCGGGACAGGGGGTATCTTTGAGCAGTACTTC
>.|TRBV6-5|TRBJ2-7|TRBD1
CASSRDSPYEQYF
TGTGCCAGCAGTCGGGACAGCCCCTACGAGCAGTACTTC
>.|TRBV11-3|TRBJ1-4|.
CASTLGLRGTNEKLFF
TGTGCCAGCACCCTAGGTCTTAGGGGAACTAATGAAAAACTGTTTTTT
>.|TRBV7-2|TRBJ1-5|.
CASSLSAGNNQPQHF
TGTGCCAGCAGCTTAAGCGCGGGAAACAATCAGCCCCAGCATTTT
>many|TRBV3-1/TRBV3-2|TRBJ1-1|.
CASSQDTGYTEAFF
TGTGCCAGCAGCCAAGATACAGGGTACACTGAAGCTTTCTTT
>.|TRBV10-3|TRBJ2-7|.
CAIREVPSGEQYF
TGTGCCATCAGGGAGGTTCCGAGCGGCGAGCAGTACTTC
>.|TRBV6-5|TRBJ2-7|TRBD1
CASSYSPRQGREQYF
TGTGCCAGCAGTTACTCCCCCCGACAGGGACGCGAGCAGTACTTC
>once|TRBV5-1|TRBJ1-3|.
CASSLLGASGNTIYF
TGCGCCAGCAGCTTACTAGGAGCCTCTGGAAACACCATATATTTT
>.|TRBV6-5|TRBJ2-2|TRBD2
CASTRETGELFF
TGTGCCAGCACGCGGGAGACCGGGGAGCTGTTTTTT
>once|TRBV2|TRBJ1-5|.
CASIVSGQYSNQPQHF
TGTGCCAGCATTGTCTCCGGACAGTATAGCAATCAGCCCCAGCATTTT
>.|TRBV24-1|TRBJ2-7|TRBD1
CATGGQGGEQYF
TGTGCCACCGGCGGACAGGGTGGCGAGCAGTACTTC
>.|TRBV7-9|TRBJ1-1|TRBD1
CASSWTGDGAEAFF
TGTGCCAGCAGCTGGACAGGGGATGGCGCTGAAGCTTTCTTT
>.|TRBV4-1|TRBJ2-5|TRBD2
CASSRPGLAQETQYF
TGCGCCAGCAGCCGCCCGGGACTAGCGCAAGAGACCCAGTACTTC
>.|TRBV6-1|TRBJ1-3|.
CASSEKDRGFNNGNTIYF
TGTGCCAGCAGTGAAAAAGACCGAGGATTCAACAATGGAAACACCATATATTTT
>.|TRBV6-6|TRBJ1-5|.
CASSYSSPTGNQPQHF
TGTGCCAGCAGTTACTCGAGCCCTACGGGCAATCAGCCCCAGCATTTT
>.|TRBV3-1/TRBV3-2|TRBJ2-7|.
CASSQDLPTSRDEQYF
TGTGCCAGCAGCCAAGATCTGCCGACAAGCAGGGACGAGCAGTACTTC
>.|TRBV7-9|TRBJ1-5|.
CASSSGVYNQPQHF
TGTGCCAGCAGCTCAGGGGTTTACAATCAGCCCCAGCATTTT
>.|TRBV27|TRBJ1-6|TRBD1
CASSPRTGYNSPLHF
TGTGCCAGCAGTCCTCGGACAGGCTATAATTCACCCCTCCACTTT
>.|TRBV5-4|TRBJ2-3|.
CASSHSRGRSTDTQYF
TGTGCCAGCAGCCATTCCAGGGGTCGTAGCACAGATACGCAGTATTTT
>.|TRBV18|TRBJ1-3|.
CASSPPRSQGRNTIYF
TGTGCCAGCTCACCACCGAGGAGCCAGGGAAGAAACACCATATATTTT
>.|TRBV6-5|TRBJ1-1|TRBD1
CASNWDRGSGTEAFF
TGTGCCAGTAATTGGGACAGGGGGTCGGGAACTGAAGCTTTCTTT
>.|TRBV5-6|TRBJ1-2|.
CASTSGGSYTF
TGTGCCAGCACCAGCGGGGGTAGCTACACCTTC
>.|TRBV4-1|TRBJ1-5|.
CASSQGGGRQPQHF
TGCGCCAGCAGCCAGGGAGGGGGTCGGCAGCCCCAGCATTTT
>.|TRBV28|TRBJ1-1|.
CASSLSFTGSTEAFF
TGTGCCAGCAGTTTATCGTTCACAGGGAGCACTGAAGCTTTCTTT
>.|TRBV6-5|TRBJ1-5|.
CASTDGGHQPQHF
TGTGCCAGCACGGACGGGGGGCATCAGCCCCAGCATTTT
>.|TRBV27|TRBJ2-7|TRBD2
CASSRSTSGGYEQYF
TGTGCCAGCAGCCGCTCGACTAGCGGGGGGTACGAGCAGTACTTC
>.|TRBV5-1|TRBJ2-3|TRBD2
CASSLIAGGSTDTQYF
TGCGCCAGCAGCTTGATAGCGGGGGGTAGCACAGATACGCAGTATTTT